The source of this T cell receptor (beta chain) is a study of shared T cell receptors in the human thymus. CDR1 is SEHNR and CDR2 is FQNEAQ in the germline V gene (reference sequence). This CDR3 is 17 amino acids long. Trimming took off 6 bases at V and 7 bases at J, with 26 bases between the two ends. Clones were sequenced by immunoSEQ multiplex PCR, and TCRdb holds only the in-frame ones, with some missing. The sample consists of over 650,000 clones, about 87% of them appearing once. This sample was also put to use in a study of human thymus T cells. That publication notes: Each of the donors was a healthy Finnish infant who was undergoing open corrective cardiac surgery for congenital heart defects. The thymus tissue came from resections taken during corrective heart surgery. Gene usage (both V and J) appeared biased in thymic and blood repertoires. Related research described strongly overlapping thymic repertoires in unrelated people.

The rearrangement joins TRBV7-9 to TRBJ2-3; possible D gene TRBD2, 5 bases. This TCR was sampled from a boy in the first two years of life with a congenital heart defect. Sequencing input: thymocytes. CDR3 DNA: TGTGCCAGCAGGCCTAATCGGACGCGCTCGGGGTTAAATACGCAGTATTTT. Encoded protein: CASRPNRTRSGLNTQYF. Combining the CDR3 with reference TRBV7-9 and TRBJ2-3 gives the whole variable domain DTGVSQNPRHKITKRGQNVTFRCDPISEHNRLYWYRQTLGQGPEFLTYFQNEAQLEKSRLLSDRFSAERPKGSFSTLEIQRTEQGDSAMYLCASRPNRTRSGLNTQYFGPGTRLTVL.